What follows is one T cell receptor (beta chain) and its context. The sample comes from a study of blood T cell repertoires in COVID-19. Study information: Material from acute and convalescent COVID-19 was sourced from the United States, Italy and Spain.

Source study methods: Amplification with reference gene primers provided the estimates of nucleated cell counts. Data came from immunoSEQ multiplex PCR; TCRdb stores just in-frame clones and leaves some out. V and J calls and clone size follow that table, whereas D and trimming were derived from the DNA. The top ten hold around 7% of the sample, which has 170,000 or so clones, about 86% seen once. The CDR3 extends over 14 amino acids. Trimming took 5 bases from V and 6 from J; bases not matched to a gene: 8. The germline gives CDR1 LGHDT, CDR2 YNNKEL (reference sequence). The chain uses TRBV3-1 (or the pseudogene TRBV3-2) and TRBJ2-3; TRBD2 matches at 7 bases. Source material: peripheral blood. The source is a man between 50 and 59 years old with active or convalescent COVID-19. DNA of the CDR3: TGTGCCAGCAGCTCGAGGGAGGGCCTGGATACGCAGTATTTT. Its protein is CASSSREGLDTQYF.